This TCR beta chain was sequenced for a study of Ad26.COV2.S vaccination and SARS-CoV-2 variants. Study at large: Participants got Ad26.COV2.S intramuscularly, once or twice 56 days apart. Study-level findings and limits: For non-spike TCRs, breadth in vaccine recipients resembled that in placebo recipients.

Trimming pared 1 base from V and 1 base from J, leaving 5 bases between. Looked up from germline, CDR1 is SGHAT and CDR2 is FQNNGV. This CDR3 has 15 residues. With respect to this clone: Its target is not known.

The sample's treatment: around 19 received Ad26.COV2.S at low or high dose, single or two shots; about 5 received placebo; per-sample allocation not given. Material that was analyzed had been drawn on day 63 after the first vaccine or placebo injection. TCRdb's table, derived via immunoSEQ multiplex PCR, lists solely in-frame clones and lacks some. The sample yields 300,000 to 400,000 clones, about 85% seen once. This sequence was found in a person aged 18-60 years who received the Ad26.COV2.S COVID-19 vaccine or a placebo. Sequencing was performed on peripheral blood, taken in a trial of Ad26.COV2.S vaccine versus placebo. This chain links TRBV11-2 with TRBJ2-6, with D unclear. The CDR3: CASSLGQSGANVLTF. The CDR3 DNA reads TGTGCCAGCAGCTTAGGACAATCTGGGGCCAACGTCCTGACTTTC.